A selection of T cell receptor beta chains follows, all from one sample in a study of blood T cell repertoires in COVID-19. Data came from immunoSEQ multiplex PCR; TCRdb stores just in-frame clones and leaves some out. The sample comprises about 170,000 clones, almost 85% of which are singletons, and 22% rests with the top ten. The sequencing sample was made of peripheral blood. The origin of the receptors is an elderly woman with acute or convalescent COVID-19. CDR3s include the opening cysteine and the closing phenylalanine or tryptophan. The D gene is left open where the match is weak. Not all rows give a size; the values are once, few, many and, for expanded clones, a class.

abundance	v_gene	j_gene	d_gene	CDR3aa	CDR3nt
few	TRBV19	TRBJ2-7	.	CASSSPQGRSYEQYF	TGTGCCAGTAGTTCTCCACAGGGCCGATCCTACGAGCAGTACTTC
.	TRBV2	TRBJ1-6	.	CASSEAPGYNSPLHF	TGTGCCAGCAGTGAAGCCCCGGGCTATAATTCACCCCTCCACTTT
.	TRBV7-9	TRBJ1-1	.	CASTARGGRSTGFNTEAFF	TGTGCCAGCACCGCCCGGGGGGGGAGATCCACAGGGTTCAACACTGAAGCTTTCTTT
.	TRBV9	TRBJ1-1	TRBD1	CASTQQGANTEAFF	TGTGCCAGCACCCAACAGGGGGCGAACACTGAAGCTTTCTTT
.	TRBV6-5	TRBJ1-4	.	CATRPVPWNEKLFF	TGTGCCACCCGCCCGGTACCCTGGAATGAAAAACTGTTTTTT
.	TRBV6-5	TRBJ1-2	.	CASRASGDDYGYTF	TGTGCCAGCAGGGCGTCAGGGGACGACTATGGCTACACCTTC
.	TRBV5-1	TRBJ1-4	.	CASSLGQGNEKLFF	TGCGCCAGCAGCTTGGGCCAGGGTAATGAAAAACTGTTTTTT
.	TRBV6-2/TRBV6-3	TRBJ1-5	.	CASSPTGQPQHF	TGTGCCAGCAGTCCAACTGGTCAGCCCCAGCATTTT
.	TRBV5-1	TRBJ2-5	.	CASNFPGQETQYF	TGCGCCAGCAATTTCCCAGGGCAAGAGACCCAGTACTTC
.	TRBV28	TRBJ1-4	.	CASNRQATNEKLFF	TGTGCCAGCAACCGACAGGCCACGAATGAAAAACTGTTTTTT
.	TRBV30	TRBJ1-5	.	CAWGRGNQPQHF	TGTGCCTGGGGGCGAGGCAATCAGCCCCAGCATTTT
.	TRBV28	TRBJ2-1	TRBD2	CASSQSRLAGYGEQFF	TGTGCCAGCAGCCAGAGTCGACTAGCGGGTTATGGTGAGCAGTTCTTC
.	TRBV30	TRBJ1-1	TRBD1	CACHIKSGTGGTEAFF	TGTGCCTGCCATATTAAGTCCGGGACAGGGGGGACTGAAGCTTTCTTT
.	TRBV2	TRBJ2-1	TRBD2	CASSEGLADEQFF	TGTGCCAGCAGTGAAGGACTAGCGGACGAGCAGTTCTTC
.	TRBV25-1	TRBJ2-7	.	CASSESGRSYDEQYF	TGTGCCAGCAGTGAATCCGGGAGATCGTACGACGAGCAGTACTTC
.	TRBV7-9	TRBJ2-2	TRBD1	CASSLATGRTGELFF	TGTGCCAGCAGCTTAGCGACAGGGCGAACCGGGGAGCTGTTTTTT
.	TRBV25-1	TRBJ2-3	.	CASSDSPDTQYF	TGTGCCAGCAGTGACTCCCCGGATACGCAGTATTTT
.	TRBV7-8	TRBJ1-3	TRBD1	CASSVRDSLSGNTIYF	TGTGCCAGCAGCGTAAGGGACAGCCTCTCTGGAAACACCATATATTTT
.	TRBV5-1	TRBJ1-2	.	CASGLDSPNYGYTF	TGCGCCAGCGGATTGGACAGCCCTAACTATGGCTACACCTTC
few	TRBV19	TRBJ1-1	.	CASIQDRTNTEAFF	TGTGCCAGTATCCAAGACAGGACTAACACTGAAGCTTTCTTT
.	TRBV21-1	TRBJ2-2	.	CASSTSGPTNTGELFF	TGTGCCAGCAGCACAAGCGGGCCGACGAACACCGGGGAGCTGTTTTTT
few	TRBV27	TRBJ1-2	TRBD1	CASSYQGGYGYTF	TGTGCCAGCAGTTATCAGGGGGGCTATGGCTACACCTTC
.	TRBV14	TRBJ2-1	TRBD2	CASSQDLSGLAINEQFF	TGTGCCAGCAGCCAAGACTTGTCGGGACTAGCGATTAATGAGCAGTTCTTC
.	TRBV2	TRBJ2-1	TRBD1	CASSFDRGGENEQFF	TGTGCCAGCAGCTTTGACAGGGGAGGAGAAAATGAGCAGTTCTTC
.	TRBV19	TRBJ2-1	.	CASSARTGLNEQFF	TGTGCCAGTAGTGCTCGGACTGGTCTCAATGAGCAGTTCTTC
.	TRBV3-1/TRBV3-2	TRBJ1-4	TRBD1	CASSHTGTGSKTNEKLFF	TGTGCCAGCAGCCACACCGGGACAGGTAGTAAAACTAATGAAAAACTGTTTTTT
.	TRBV19	TRBJ1-3	TRBD1	CASSPTTGTGNTIYF	TGTGCCAGTAGTCCAACGACAGGGACTGGAAACACCATATATTTT
.	TRBV27	TRBJ2-7	.	CASSWKGSFQGIYEQYF	TGTGCCAGCAGTTGGAAAGGTAGTTTCCAGGGTATCTACGAGCAGTACTTC
.	TRBV3-1/TRBV3-2	TRBJ2-7	TRBD1	CASRQGAEQYF	TGTGCCAGCAGACAGGGGGCCGAGCAGTACTTC
.	TRBV7-6	TRBJ2-1	.	CASSPNSLNEQFF	TGTGCCAGCAGCCCTAATTCCCTCAATGAGCAGTTCTTC
.	TRBV6-4	TRBJ2-2	.	CASSVQQGIGELFF	TGTGCCAGCAGTGTTCAACAGGGAATCGGGGAGCTGTTTTTT
.	TRBV9	TRBJ1-5	TRBD1	CASSGQGVGNQPQHF	TGTGCCAGCAGCGGACAGGGGGTAGGCAATCAGCCCCAGCATTTT